These T cell receptor beta chains were read from a single sample in a study of blood T cell repertoires in COVID-19. The method was immunoSEQ multiplex PCR; TCRdb's version includes in-frame clones alone and lacks a portion of them. The table has roughly 230,000 clones, 65% to 85% seen once; the top ten hold around 4%. The source material was peripheral blood. The receptors shown here come from a man aged 50-59 years with active or convalescent COVID-19. Each CDR3 is given with its conserved first and last residue. The D gene is left open where the match is weak. The size entry is marked missing in some rows and otherwise reads once, few, many or a size class.

v_call: TRBV24-1
clone_size: NA
j_call: TRBJ1-3
d_call: NA
cdr3_length: 13
cdr3_aa: CATRGGSGNTIYF
cdr3_nt: TGTGCCACCAGGGGTGGGAGTGGAAACACCATATATTTT

v_call: TRBV19
clone_size: once
j_call: TRBJ1-2
d_call: TRBD1
cdr3_length: 14
cdr3_aa: CASSGQGRAFGYTF
cdr3_nt: TGTGCCAGTAGTGGACAGGGGCGCGCCTTTGGCTACACCTTC

v_call: TRBV5-4
clone_size: NA
j_call: TRBJ1-3
d_call: TRBD1
cdr3_length: 16
cdr3_aa: CASSEGTGGAGNTIYF
cdr3_nt: TGTGCCAGCAGCGAAGGGACAGGGGGCGCCGGAAACACCATATATTTT

v_call: TRBV5-1
clone_size: once
j_call: TRBJ2-7
d_call: TRBD1
cdr3_length: 15
cdr3_aa: CASSLSGTGFSEQYF
cdr3_nt: TGCGCCAGCAGCCTCTCCGGGACAGGGTTCTCCGAGCAGTACTTC

v_call: TRBV9
clone_size: NA
j_call: TRBJ2-1
d_call: TRBD2
cdr3_length: 16
cdr3_aa: CASSVEPAGAFNEQFF
cdr3_nt: TGTGCCAGCAGCGTAGAGCCAGCGGGGGCGTTCAATGAGCAGTTCTTC

v_call: TRBV6-2/TRBV6-3
clone_size: NA
j_call: TRBJ2-7
d_call: TRBD2
cdr3_length: 18
cdr3_aa: CASSRRTGGLGQKYEQYF
cdr3_nt: TGTGCCAGCAGCAGACGGACCGGGGGACTAGGACAAAAATACGAGCAGTACTTC

v_call: TRBV7-3
clone_size: NA
j_call: TRBJ1-1
d_call: TRBD1
cdr3_length: 14
cdr3_aa: CASSSQGTGTEAFF
cdr3_nt: TGTGCCAGCAGCTCACAGGGGACGGGCACTGAAGCTTTCTTT

v_call: TRBV6-1
clone_size: NA
j_call: TRBJ2-3
d_call: TRBD2
cdr3_length: 17
cdr3_aa: CASSELVAGPFTDTQYF
cdr3_nt: TGTGCCAGCAGTGAGCTTGTAGCGGGGCCCTTCACAGATACGCAGTATTTT

v_call: TRBV6-6
clone_size: NA
j_call: TRBJ1-5
d_call: NA
cdr3_length: 15
cdr3_aa: CASPLQDRRNQPQHF
cdr3_nt: TGTGCCAGCCCCCTACAAGACAGGCGCAATCAGCCCCAGCATTTT

v_call: TRBV29-1
clone_size: NA
j_call: TRBJ1-1
d_call: NA
cdr3_length: 14
cdr3_aa: CSAFPPPSDTEAFF
cdr3_nt: TGCAGCGCCTTTCCGCCTCCGTCGGACACTGAAGCTTTCTTT

v_call: TRBV3-1/TRBV3-2
clone_size: NA
j_call: TRBJ2-3
d_call: NA
cdr3_length: 14
cdr3_aa: CASSQTARGDTQYF
cdr3_nt: TGTGCCAGCAGCCAAACTGCCCGAGGGGATACGCAGTATTTT